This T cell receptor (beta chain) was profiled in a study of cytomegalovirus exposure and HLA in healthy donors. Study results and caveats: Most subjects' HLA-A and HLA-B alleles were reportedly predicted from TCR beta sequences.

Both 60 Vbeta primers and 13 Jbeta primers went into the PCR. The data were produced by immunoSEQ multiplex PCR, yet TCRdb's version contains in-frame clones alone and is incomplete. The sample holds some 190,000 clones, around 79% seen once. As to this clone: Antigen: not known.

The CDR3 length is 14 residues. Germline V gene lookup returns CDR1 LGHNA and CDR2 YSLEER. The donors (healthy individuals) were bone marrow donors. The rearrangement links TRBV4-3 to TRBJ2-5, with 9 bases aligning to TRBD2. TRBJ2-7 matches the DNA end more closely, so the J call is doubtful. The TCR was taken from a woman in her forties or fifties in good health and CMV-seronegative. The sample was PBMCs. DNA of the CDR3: TGCGCCAGCAGCCCGGCGGGAGGGGCCTACGAGCAGTACTTC. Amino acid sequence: CASSPAGGAYEQYF.